One and the same sample provided the 20 T cell receptor beta chains below, sequenced in a study of shared clonotypes between healthy human individuals. Clones were read by immunoSEQ multiplex PCR, and TCRdb kept only the in-frame ones, dropping some. The sample carries roughly 2.1 million clones, 85% to 95% recorded once. It was CD45RO-negative cells, positively selected for CCR7, that made up naive CD8 cells, with terminally differentiated effector memory CD45RA+ cells excluded. The sample was naive CD8+ T cells from PBMCs. The receptor source for this set is a man younger than 30 in good health. Some clones in this sample may be carry-over from other donors' samples.

This rearrangement joins TRBV9 to TRBJ2-7; 7 bases agree with TRBD1. After removal of 0 bases from V and 2 bases from J, the junction contained 11 bases not matched to a gene. In germline, CDR1 is SGDLS, CDR2 YYNGEE. The CDR3 is made up of 17 amino acids. The CDR3 coding sequence is TGTGCCAGCAGCGTAGCCCCTGGTCGGGACAGACCCTACGAGCAGTACTTC. Its protein product is CASSVAPGRDRPYEQYF.

In its sample, this clone was seen once. This sequence joins TRBV12-2 and TRBJ2-4; the D call of TRBD2 is as the table states it, not checked on the DNA. TRBV12-2 is designated a pseudogene. The CDR3 contains 20 residues. CDR3 region: CASRLGPRGCGREAKNIQYF. The CDR3 DNA sequence: TGTGCAAGTCGCTTAGGGCCCCGGGGATGCGGGAGAGAGGCCAAAAACATTCAGTACTTC.

The J gene is TRBJ1-1, the V gene TRBV4-1, with D unclear. This CDR3 has 13 residues. CDR1 MGHRA and CDR2 YSYEKL come from the germline V gene. Trimming cost V 5 bases and J 4 bases, with 11 bases left between them. Written as DNA, the CDR3 is TGCGCCAGCAGCTTGCGGGTGGCCACTGAAGCTTTCTTT. Amino acid sequence: CASSLRVATEAFF.

The chain is built from TRBV19 and TRBJ1-2; D not certain. Germline V gives CDR1 LNHDA, CDR2 SQIVND (reference sequence). Trimming removed 6 bases at V and 0 bases at J, with 8 bases between. The length of the CDR3 is 13 residues. CDR3 loop: CASRGDPNYGYTF. CDR3 coding DNA: TGTGCCAGTAGGGGAGACCCTAACTATGGCTACACCTTC.

CDR3 loop: CASSLRAGNTEAFF. In DNA form, the CDR3 reads TGTGCCAGCAGCTTACGAGCAGGCAACACTGAAGCTTTCTTT. This chain links TRBV7-3 with TRBJ1-1, with D unresolved. This CDR3 region has 14 residues. CDR1 is SGHTA and CDR2 is FQGTGA in the germline V gene. The V and J ends lost 2 bases and 2 bases respectively, with 9 bases between them. The full variable domain, rest sourced from reference TRBV7-3 and TRBJ1-1, is GAGVSQTPSNKVTEKGKYVELRCDPISGHTALYWYRQSLGQGPEFLIYFQGTGAADDSGLPNDRFFAVRPEGSVSTLKIQRTERGDSAVYLCASSLRAGNTEAFFGQGTRLTVV.

The table lists this clone with a count of one. The rearrangement links TRBV29-1 to TRBJ2-7, with 7 bases that match TRBD1. V was pared by 4 bases and J by 9 bases, with 9 bases of the junction left unmatched. Germline assignment: CDR1 SQVTM and CDR2 ANQGSEA. There are 12 residues in the CDR3. This CDR3 is CSVVGVGGTQYF. For the CDR3, the DNA is TGCAGCGTTGTCGGAGTAGGGGGCACGCAGTACTTC.

The rearrangement links TRBV27 to TRBJ2-2; a possible D gene is TRBD2 (6 bases). The V end was cut by 7 bases, the J end by 4 bases, with 13 bases between. CDR1 and CDR2 (germline): MNHEY, SMNVEV (reference sequence). There are 14 residues in the CDR3. In nucleotides, the CDR3 is TGTGCCAGCAACATAGCGGCGGGCACCGGGGAGCTGTTTTTT. It translates to CASNIAAGTGELFF.

The chain couples TRBV13 to TRBJ1-2; D remains unclear. This CDR3 is 12 amino acids long. Germline loops: CDR1 PRHDT, CDR2 FYEKMQ (reference sequence). V was clipped by 0 bases and J by 7 bases, with 6 bases between them. CDR3 loop: CASSLGAVGYTF. The DNA for the CDR3 is TGTGCCAGCAGCTTAGGCGCGGTTGGCTACACCTTC.

The V gene is TRBV4-1, the J gene TRBJ2-1; no definite D call. This CDR3 comprises 17 residues. The V and J ends lost 6 bases and 4 bases respectively, with 22 bases between them. Germline assignment: CDR1 MGHRA and CDR2 YSYEKL. The CDR3 DNA reads as TGCGCCAGCAGGAAAGACTCCCGGGTTCAGGCGTACAATGAGCAGTTCTTC. Its translation: CASRKDSRVQAYNEQFF.

This clone was picked up one time. The CDR3 coding sequence is TGTGCCAGCAGCAAGTTAACGCTAGCGGGAGGTGTCGGGGAGCTGTTTTTT. Translation: CASSKLTLAGGVGELFF. The chain has TRBV21-1 and TRBJ2-2; the listed D gene, TRBD2, was not tested against the DNA. TRBV21-1 is recorded as a pseudogene. This CDR3 contains 17 residues.

This sequence joins TRBV27 and TRBJ2-1, with a tentative D call TRBD1 (6 bases). This CDR3 has 16 residues. Germline CDR1 MNHEY, CDR2 SMNVEV (reference sequence). Between the trimmed V and J ends, which lost 7 bases and 7 bases, there was a span of 23 bases. Here the CDR3 reads CASTPRVGRGLNEQFF. The CDR3 coding sequence is TGTGCCAGCACTCCCAGAGTAGGCAGGGGATTGAATGAGCAGTTCTTC.

This clone was detected only once. CDR3: CASSLGRGITEAFF. The DNA for the CDR3 is TGTGCCAGCAGCTTAGGGAGGGGCATCACTGAAGCTTTCTTT. This chain joins TRBV13 and TRBJ1-1, with a weak D call TRBD1 (5 bases). This CDR3 has 14 amino acids. Trimming pared 0 bases from V and 4 bases from J, leaving 9 bases between. Germline assignment: CDR1 PRHDT and CDR2 FYEKMQ (reference sequence).

The V gene is TRBV27, the J gene TRBJ1-5, with D perhaps TRBD1 (5 bases). The CDR3 sequence is 14 residues long. V lost 6 bases and J 3 bases, leaving 12 bases between the germline ends. CDR1 and CDR2 from the germline V gene are MNHEY and SMNVEV (reference sequence). The CDR3 bases are TGTGCCAGCAGGAGTGGGGCCTCCAATCAGCCCCAGCATTTT. Its protein product is CASRSGASNQPQHF.

This clone was found once. This sequence joins TRBV6-4 and TRBJ2-1; D is possibly TRBD1 or TRBD2 (6 bases each). Germline V lookup: CDR1 MRHNA, CDR2 SNTAGT. There are 16 residues in the CDR3. Deletions cut 4 bases from V and 0 bases from J, with 13 bases between. The DNA for the CDR3 is TGTGCCAGCAGTGGCGTAGGAGGGGGCTCCTACAATGAGCAGTTCTTC. It yields the protein CASSGVGGGSYNEQFF.

This clone was seen only a few times. This specimen includes other DNA sequences encoding the same CDR3. CDR3 protein: CASSVEDSSYEQYF. CDR3 coding DNA: TGTGCCAGCAGCGTAGAGGACAGCTCCTACGAGCAGTACTTC. The rearrangement links TRBV9 to TRBJ2-7; the D gene is possibly TRBD1 (6 bases). The CDR3 is 14 amino acids. CDR1 and CDR2 (germline): SGDLS, YYNGEE. V was clipped by 0 bases and J by 0 bases, with 7 bases between them.

On this clone itself: Other DNA variants within this sample encode the same CDR3. The gene calls are TRBV29-1 and TRBJ2-1; TRBD2 matches 7 bases. Losses at the gene ends were 6 bases for V and 2 bases for J; bases not matched to a gene: 4. CDR3 length equals 13 residues. Germline V gives CDR1 SQVTM, CDR2 ANQGSEA. This CDR3 is CSVSAGAYNEQFF. CDR3 DNA: TGCAGCGTCTCTGCGGGGGCCTACAATGAGCAGTTCTTC.

This sequence joins TRBV19 and TRBJ2-3, with 8 nucleotides matching TRBD2. This CDR3 has 15 residues. CDR1 and CDR2 (germline): LNHDA, SQIVND (reference sequence). After removal of 7 bases from V and 2 bases from J, the junction contained 8 bases not matched to a gene. The CDR3 bases are TGTGCCAGTATATCTAAGCGGGGGATCACAGATACGCAGTATTTT. Protein product: CASISKRGITDTQYF.

With respect to this clone: Other nucleotide sequences from this sample produce the same CDR3. V gene TRBV15 combines with J gene TRBJ1-5; no definite D call. The ends were cut back, 0 bases at V and 1 base at J, with 7 bases in the middle. The CDR3 sequence is 15 residues long. Germline loops: CDR1 LNHNV, CDR2 YYDKDF (reference sequence). The CDR3 loop reads CATSRDRASNQPQHF. CDR3 nucleotides: TGTGCCACCAGCAGAGATCGGGCGAGCAATCAGCCCCAGCATTTT.

This clone came up once. The V gene is TRBV2, the J gene TRBJ2-7; D may be TRBD1 (6 bases). This CDR3 region has 15 residues. Trimming shortened V by 4 bases and J by 4 bases, and 17 bases separated the two germline ends. Germline CDR1 reads SNHLY; CDR2 reads FYNNEI. The CDR3 spells CASSVIVGHGYEQYF. The CDR3 DNA reads TGTGCCAGCAGTGTGATCGTGGGACACGGTTACGAGCAGTACTTC.

Comment on this clone: Other DNA sequences from this sample encode an identical CDR3 as well. The genes are TRBV5-4 and TRBJ2-7, with D perhaps TRBD1 (7 bases). This CDR3 contains 14 residues. CDR1 and CDR2 (germline): SGHNT, YYREEE (reference sequence). Trimming left V 5 bases short and J 1 base short, with 13 bases between. The CDR3 loop reads CASSFQGGSYEQYF. The CDR3 DNA follows: TGTGCCAGCAGTTTTCAGGGGGGATCCTACGAGCAGTACTTC.